Reported below is one T cell receptor (beta chain). Its target is not known. The data were obtained in a study of post-analysis software for immune sequencing data. V was cut by 1 base and J by 0 bases, with 13 bases left in between. Germline loops: CDR1 LGHNA, CDR2 YNFKEQ. There are 17 residues in the CDR3. Whole-study findings and limits: The F measure placed samples prepared in the same batch into strongly shared clusters. Five or six TRBV segments, including TRBV5-6, TRBV5-1 and TRBV20-1, were more frequent in patients than controls. There was significantly lower normalized Chao1 diversity in multiple sclerosis patients than in controls.

The authors incorporated unique molecular identifiers into the TCR beta cDNA libraries. It was from roughly 1 to 10 million T cells that roughly 0.5 million cDNA molecules came. TCRdb processed the PCR reads anew with MiXCR; each CDR3 protein has one entry. This table holds almost 700,000 distinct CDR3 sequences, 55% to 60% found once. The sequence was obtained from a girl aged 2-10 years with multiple sclerosis. The sample taken for sequencing was blood. The chain uses TRBV4-2 and TRBJ2-1; the D gene could be TRBD1 or TRBD2 (6 bases each). The CDR3 spells CASSQAGGQSSYNEQFF. The CDR3 DNA follows: TGTGCCAGCAGCCAAGCCGGGGGCCAGAGCTCCTACAATGAGCAGTTCTTC.